Each of the 20 T cell receptor beta chains below was sequenced from the same sample in a study of response to subunit inactivated influenza vaccine. TCRdb re-called the RT-PCR reads with MiXCR, one entry per CDR3 protein. Counted here are 450,000 to 550,000 distinct CDR3 sequences, about 25% occurring once; the ten biggest clones make up over 1.5%. The sequences come from CD4+ T cells sorted from PBMCs, collected more than 4 days after vaccination. These receptors came from a man aged 50-59 years who received an inactivated influenza vaccine.

The chain is built from TRBV5-1 and TRBJ1-2; 8 nucleotides align to TRBD1. Germline CDR1 reads SGHRS; CDR2 reads YFSETQ. V lost 1 base and J lost 2; bases outside the gene matches: 1. This CDR3 comprises 14 residues. CDR3 nucleotides: TGCGCCAGCAGCTTGCAGGGGGCGAACTATGGCTACACCTTC. This encodes CASSLQGANYGYTF.

The table lists this clonotype with a few counts. The V gene is TRBV20-1, the J gene TRBJ2-7; 8 positions agree with TRBD2. The CDR3 length is 14 residues. Germline trimming cut 3 bases from V and 6 bases from J; bases unmatched to any gene: 10. Germline V gene sequence: CDR1 DFQATT, CDR2 SNEGSKA (reference sequence). CDR3 DNA sequence: TGCAGTGCTAGCGTATCCGGGACTAGAAGCGAGCAGTACTTC. Translation: CSASVSGTRSEQYF.

The V gene is TRBV5-1, the J gene TRBJ2-1, with TRBD2 as a possible D gene (5 bases). The CDR3 length is 16 residues. Looked up from germline, CDR1 is SGHRS and CDR2 is YFSETQ. Trimming pared 0 bases from V and 1 base from J, leaving 11 bases between. In DNA, the CDR3 is TGCGCCAGCAGCTTGGAACCGGGAAAGTCCTACAATGAGCAGTTCTTC. Its protein product is CASSLEPGKSYNEQFF. Looking up the rest from reference TRBV5-1 and TRBJ2-1 gives the full variable domain: KAGVTQTPRYLIKTRGQQVTLSCSPISGHRSVSWYQQTPGQGLQFLFEYFSETQRNKGNFPGRFSGRQFSNSRSEMNVSTLELGDSALYLCASSLEPGKSYNEQFFGPGTRLTVL.

V gene TRBV11-2 combines with J gene TRBJ2-1, with 10 bases that match TRBD2. J gave up 10 bases and V 0 bases, and 6 bases lay outside the gene matches. The germline V gene has CDR1 SGHAT and CDR2 FQNNGV. The CDR3 is 15 residues long. CDR3 nucleotides: TGTGCCAGCAGCTTAGACGCTAGCGGGAGTGGGGAGCAGTTCTTC. Its protein is CASSLDASGSGEQFF.

Ten or more counts support this clonotype. V gene TRBV28 combines with J gene TRBJ2-7, with no clear D. CDR3 length equals 14 residues. Trimming took off 5 bases at V and 0 bases at J, with 11 bases between the two ends. The germline gives CDR1 MDHEN, CDR2 SYDVKM. The CDR3 sequence is CASSPDGNSYEQYF. CDR3 nucleotides: TGTGCCAGCAGTCCGGACGGTAACTCCTACGAGCAGTACTTC.

The chain is built from TRBV20-1 and TRBJ1-1, with a weak D call TRBD1 (5 bases). Per the germline V gene, CDR1 is DFQATT and CDR2 is SNEGSKA (reference sequence). This CDR3 has 15 amino acids. Trimming took off 0 bases at V and 3 bases at J, with 14 bases between the two ends. CDR3 coding DNA: TGCAGTGCTAGAGACCCCCGGAGGGGCGACACTGAAGCTTTCTTT. Its protein product is CSARDPRRGDTEAFF.

V gene TRBV10-3 combines with J gene TRBJ2-3; 7 bases agree with TRBD2. The germline V gene encodes CDR1 ENHRY and CDR2 SYGVKD. This CDR3 spans 15 amino acids. V lost 1 base and J lost 5; bases outside the gene matches: 6. This CDR3 reads CAISEFGGGEDTQYF. DNA for the CDR3: TGTGCCATCAGTGAGTTCGGTGGGGGGGAAGATACGCAGTATTTT.

V gene TRBV11-2 combines with J gene TRBJ2-1; D unresolved. CDR1 is SGHAT, CDR2 FQNNGV, per germline. Trimming took 2 bases from V and 7 from J, leaving 9 bases between them. CDR3 size: 13 residues. CDR3 in amino acids: CASSLISENEQFF. The CDR3 bases are TGTGCCAGCAGCTTAATTAGTGAGAATGAGCAGTTCTTC.

This clonotype occurred a few times. The rearrangement links TRBV27 to TRBJ2-3; D call uncertain. Deletions cut 7 bases from V and 0 bases from J, with 11 bases between. This CDR3 has 14 amino acids. Germline loops: CDR1 MNHEY, CDR2 SMNVEV (reference sequence). CDR3 sequence: CASTAGRSTDTQYF. In nucleotides, the CDR3 is TGTGCCAGCACCGCCGGAAGGAGCACAGATACGCAGTATTTT.

This chain uses TRBV7-2 with TRBJ2-3; D might be TRBD2 (6 bases). The CDR3 totals 15 residues. Germline lookup yields CDR1 SGHTA and CDR2 FQGNSA. Trimming took off 2 bases at V and 8 bases at J, with 17 bases between the two ends. CDR3 coding DNA: TGTGCCAGCAGCTTAAGCGGGTCGAATTCCGGTACGCAGTATTTT. Its translation: CASSLSGSNSGTQYF.

The chain carries TRBV4-1 and TRBJ2-3, with 9 nucleotides matching TRBD2. The CDR3 has 15 residues. From germline, CDR1 is MGHRA and CDR2 YSYEKL. The ends lost 3 bases at V and 6 bases at J; junction bases unmatched: 7. CDR3 in amino acids: CASSHPAGGGDTQYF. The CDR3 coding sequence is TGCGCCAGCAGCCATCCCGCGGGAGGGGGTGATACGCAGTATTTT.

This clonotype appeared a few times. V usage is TRBV6-2 or TRBV6-3 and J usage is TRBJ1-5; D unclear. V shed 2 bases and J shed 6 bases, with 8 bases lying between them. The length of the CDR3 is 13 residues. Looked up from germline, CDR1 is MNHEY and CDR2 is SVGEGT. The CDR3 bases are TGTGCCAGCAGTTACAAGCTTGGTCAGCCCCAGCATTTT. Protein product: CASSYKLGQPQHF.

This clonotype was seen many times. The chain carries TRBV20-1 and TRBJ2-7; D unclear. Germline V gene lookup returns CDR1 DFQATT and CDR2 SNEGSKA (reference sequence). The CDR3 consists of 10 residues. V gave up 6 bases and J gave up 3 bases, with 6 bases separating them. The CDR3 DNA is TGCAGTGCGCTACTCTACGAGCAGTACTTC. It codes for CSALLYEQYF.

V is TRBV16 and J is TRBJ1-5; the match to TRBD1 covers 7 bases. CDR3 length: 15 amino acids. Looked up from germline, CDR1 is KGHSY and CDR2 is FQNENV. J was trimmed by 5 bases and V by 3 bases; bases with no gene match: 7. For the CDR3, the DNA is TGTGCCAGCAGCCAGGAACAGGGGTCATATCAGCCCCAGCATTTT. The encoded protein is CASSQEQGSYQPQHF.

Only a few counts were recorded for this clonotype. The rearrangement uses TRBV7-9 and TRBJ2-6; 7 bases match TRBD1. Trimming removed 4 bases from V and 0 bases from J; junction bases left unmatched: 6. The CDR3 covers 17 residues. From germline, CDR1 is SEHNR and CDR2 FQNEAQ (reference sequence). CDR3 loop: CASSSQGIDSGANVLTF. The CDR3 DNA reads TGTGCCAGCAGCTCACAGGGGATTGACTCTGGGGCCAACGTCCTGACTTTC.

There are a few counts of this clonotype. V is TRBV24-1 and J is TRBJ2-1; 11 nucleotides match TRBD2. The CDR3 is made up of 16 amino acids. V dropped 3 bases and J dropped 7; count of bases not matched to a gene: 7. The germline gives CDR1 KGHDR, CDR2 SFDVKD. The DNA of the CDR3 is TGTGCCACCAGTGATCGGGGCTGGACTAGCGGGAATGAGCAGTTCTTC. Translation gives CATSDRGWTSGNEQFF.

The chain links TRBV12-3 or TRBV12-4 to TRBJ2-6; D uncertain. The germline V and J ends were trimmed by 2 bases and 5 bases, with 10 bases remaining between them. CDR3 length: 15 residues. This chain's CDR3 is CASSLPAIRANVLTF. As DNA, the CDR3 is TGTGCCAGCAGTTTACCGGCAATCCGGGCCAACGTCCTGACTTTC.

The chain combines TRBV28 with TRBJ2-1, with 10 bases identical to TRBD2. This CDR3 is built from 14 residues. Per the germline V gene, CDR1 is MDHEN and CDR2 is SYDVKM. V lost 3 bases to trimming and J lost 7 bases; unmatched junction nucleotides: 3. CDR3 in amino acids: CASSFVTSGNEQFF. The CDR3 nucleotides are TGTGCCAGCAGTTTCGTGACTAGCGGGAATGAGCAGTTCTTC.

The chain employs TRBV5-1 and TRBJ2-1, with D uncertain. This CDR3 contains 15 residues. V was shortened by 0 bases and J by 7 bases, with 14 bases between the two germline ends. Looked up from germline, CDR1 is SGHRS and CDR2 is YFSETQ. The CDR3: CASSLGVGIGNEQFF. CDR3 bases: TGCGCCAGCAGCTTGGGGGTAGGGATTGGTAATGAGCAGTTCTTC.

The rearrangement links TRBV12-3 or TRBV12-4 to TRBJ2-7, with 9 bases that match TRBD2. The V gene end was trimmed by 7 bases and the J gene end by 4 bases; junction bases not matched to a gene: 5. The CDR3 is made up of 13 amino acids. The CDR3: CASNLAGRYEQYF. The CDR3 region has the DNA TGTGCCAGCAATCTAGCGGGACGTTACGAGCAGTACTTC.